This TCR beta chain derives from a study of OX40 agonist ivuxolimab in advanced cancers. With 1 base removed from V and 7 bases from J, the gap between germline ends came to 7 bases. Per germline, CDR1 SGHDN and CDR2 FVKESK. The CDR3 has 12 amino acids. Sequenced by immunoSEQ multiplex PCR; TCRdb stores in-frame clones only, minus some. The sample comprises tens of thousands of clones, approximately 86% of which are singletons, and around 10% rests with the top ten. The chain uses TRBV14 and TRBJ2-5; D gene uncertain. The TCR comes from an adult with an advanced solid tumor such as melanoma, head and neck, liver or kidney cancer. The starting material was CD4+ or CD8+ T cells sorted from blood, obtained in a trial of the OX40 agonist ivuxolimab. For the CDR3, the DNA is TGTGCCAGCAGCCAAGGCCAGTGGACCCAGTACTTC. Its protein is CASSQGQWTQYF.